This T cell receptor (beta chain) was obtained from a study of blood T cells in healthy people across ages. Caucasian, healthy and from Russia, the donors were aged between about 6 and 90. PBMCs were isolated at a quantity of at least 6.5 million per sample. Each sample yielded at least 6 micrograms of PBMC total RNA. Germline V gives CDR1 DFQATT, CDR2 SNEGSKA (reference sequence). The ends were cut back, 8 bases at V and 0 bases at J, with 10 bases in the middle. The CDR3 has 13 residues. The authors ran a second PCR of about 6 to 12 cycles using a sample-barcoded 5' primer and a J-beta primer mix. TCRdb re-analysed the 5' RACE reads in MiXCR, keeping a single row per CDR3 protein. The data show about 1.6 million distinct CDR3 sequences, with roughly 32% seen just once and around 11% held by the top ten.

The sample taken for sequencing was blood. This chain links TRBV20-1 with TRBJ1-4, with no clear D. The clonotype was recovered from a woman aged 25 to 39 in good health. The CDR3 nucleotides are TGCAGTATCCCACAGCCAACTAATGAAAAACTGTTTTTT. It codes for CSIPQPTNEKLFF.